The 5 T cell receptor beta chains given below trace back to one sample, sequenced in a study of monozygotic twins with inflammatory bowel disease. For each CDR3 protein, TCRdb gives one entry from its re-call of the 5' RACE reads, without DNA. The sample table sets out approximately 400,000 distinct CDR3 sequences. Sequences were obtained from blood. The origin of the receptors is a human donor with ulcerative colitis or Crohn's disease, or a healthy co-twin of an affected twin (not recorded which).

This chain joins TRBV7-6 and TRBJ1-1. The length of the CDR3 is 14 residues. Germline CDR1 SGHVS, CDR2 FNYEAQ. CDR3 protein: CASSTQEGNTEAFF.

The chain combines TRBV7-3 with TRBJ2-1; TCRdb names TRBD2, which stays unverified in the absence of DNA. CDR3 size: 14 residues. Looked up from germline, CDR1 is SGHTA and CDR2 is FQGTGA. The CDR3 sequence is CASSYHGRYNEQFF.

The chain is built from TRBV7-8 and TRBJ1-5. CDR3 length: 13 residues. Germline CDR1 SGHVS, CDR2 FQNEAQ. CDR3: CASSLFGDQPQHF.

The V gene is TRBV3-1, the J gene TRBJ2-7; TCRdb selects TRBD1, and the lack of DNA leaves this call unchecked. This CDR3 is built from 14 residues. From germline, CDR1 is LGHDT and CDR2 YNNKEL (reference sequence). Here the CDR3 reads CASSFAQGRNEQYF.

The chain joins TRBV29-1 to TRBJ1-1; without DNA, the TCRdb call of TRBD1 cannot be checked. This CDR3 spans 13 amino acids. Germline loops: CDR1 SQVTM, CDR2 ANQGSEA. The CDR3 spells CSVESGVSTEAFF.